A single sample is the source of the 21 T cell receptor beta chains below, sequenced in a study of blood T cells in healthy people across ages. Primers used in a second PCR of about 7 to 12 cycles were a sample-barcoded 5' primer and a J-beta primer mix. TCRdb recomputed calls from the 5' RACE reads with MiXCR, one row per CDR3 protein. The sample yields hundreds of thousands of distinct CDR3 sequences, 32% seen once. Sequencing was carried out using blood. The receptors shown here come from a woman aged 80 or over in good health.

This clonotype has more than one count but fewer than ten. The V call is TRBV19, the J call TRBJ1-2, with 9 bases fitting TRBD1. V was pared by 6 bases and J by 7 bases, with 27 bases of the junction left unmatched. Germline-derived CDR1 and CDR2 are LNHDA and SQIVND (reference sequence). The CDR3 totals 20 residues. The CDR3 spells CASSLRGTGIPRGSISGYTF. The CDR3 DNA sequence: TGTGCCAGTAGCCTAAGGGGGACAGGGATACCCAGGGGGTCTATCTCTGGCTACACCTTC.

The chain joins TRBV27 to TRBJ2-7, with 9 bases aligning to TRBD2. Per the germline V gene, CDR1 is MNHEY and CDR2 is SMNVEV (reference sequence). There are 15 residues in the CDR3. Trimming removed 2 bases from V and 5 bases from J; junction bases left unmatched: 7. CDR3 sequence reads: CASSLRIAGVHEQYF. CDR3 in DNA: TGTGCCAGCAGTTTACGGATAGCGGGAGTCCACGAGCAGTACTTC.

This clonotype was recorded many times. This chain uses TRBV7-9 with TRBJ1-2, with D possibly TRBD1 on 6 matching bases. This CDR3 is built from 13 residues. Per germline, CDR1 SEHNR and CDR2 FQNEAQ (reference sequence). V dropped 5 bases and J dropped 4 bases, with 11 bases sitting between them. The CDR3: CASSETGSYGYTF. The CDR3 nucleotides read TGTGCCAGCAGCGAAACAGGGAGCTATGGCTACACCTTC. Full variable domain (rest looked up from reference TRBV7-9 and TRBJ1-2): DTGVSQNPRHKITKRGQNVTFRCDPISEHNRLYWYRQTLGQGPEFLTYFQNEAQLEKSRLLSDRFSAERPKGSFSTLEIQRTEQGDSAMYLCASSETGSYGYTFGSGTRLTVV.

Comment on this clonotype: This may arise from a read error, as a much more abundant clone is one base away. The rearrangement links TRBV5-1 to TRBJ2-5, with 7 bases matching TRBD2. CDR1 and CDR2 from the germline V gene are SGHRS and YFSETQ. The trim removed 3 bases at V and 11 bases at J, leaving 13 bases unmatched. The CDR3 has 14 amino acids. The CDR3 is CASSSGLVKSEQYF. CDR3 bases: TGCGCCAGCAGCTCCGGACTAGTCAAGAGTGAGCAGTACTTC.

This clonotype was recorded many times. The rearrangement uses TRBV3-1 and TRBJ2-4, with 9 bases fitting TRBD2. The CDR3 loop spans 14 amino acids. The V gene's germline CDR1 is LGHDT and CDR2 YNNKEL (reference sequence). Germline trimming cut 2 bases from V and 11 bases from J; bases unmatched to any gene: 7. CDR3 bases: TGTGCCAGCAGCCAAAGCGCGGGGGGGTTGGTTCAGTACTTC. It codes for CASSQSAGGLVQYF. Complete variable domain (other parts from reference TRBV3-1 and TRBJ2-4): DTAVSQTPKYLVTQMGNDKSIKCEQNLGHDTMYWYKQDSKKFLKIMFSYNNKELIINETVPNRFSPKSPDKAHLNLHINSLELGDSAVYFCASSQSAGGLVQYFGAGTRLSVL.

This clonotype was seen many times. V is TRBV3-1 and J is TRBJ2-1; 10 bases match TRBD2. Germline V lookup: CDR1 LGHDT, CDR2 YNNKEL (reference sequence). The CDR3 sequence is 14 residues long. V dropped 4 bases and J dropped 8; count of bases not matched to a gene: 5. The CDR3 loop is CASSRGTSADEQFF. The CDR3 region has the DNA TGTGCCAGCAGCCGTGGGACTAGCGCCGATGAGCAGTTCTTC.

This clonotype has only a few counts. The J gene is TRBJ2-6, the V gene TRBV15, with no clear D. Germline loops: CDR1 LNHNV, CDR2 YYDKDF (reference sequence). This CDR3 spans 16 amino acids. The V end was cut by 0 bases, the J end by 0 bases, with 6 bases between. CDR3 coding DNA: TGTGCCACCAGCAGAGATACAAACTCTGGGGCCAACGTCCTGACTTTC. It yields the protein CATSRDTNSGANVLTF.

This clonotype was counted many times. This chain links TRBV20-1 with TRBJ2-7, with 7 positions matching TRBD1. This CDR3 is built from 12 residues. Germline-derived CDR1 and CDR2 are DFQATT and SNEGSKA (reference sequence). The V gene end was trimmed by 5 bases and the J gene end by 6 bases; junction bases not matched to a gene: 7. The CDR3 bases are TGCAGTGCTTGGGGGACAGAATCCGAGCAGTACTTC. Its translation: CSAWGTESEQYF.

This sequence joins TRBV27 and TRBJ1-2; D not resolved. The CDR3 consists of 14 residues. Germline loops: CDR1 MNHEY, CDR2 SMNVEV (reference sequence). V lost 2 bases, J lost 0 bases, and 7 bases lay in between. The DNA for the CDR3 is TGTGCCAGCAGTTTACGGGAAGCTAACTATGGCTACACCTTC. This sequence encodes CASSLREANYGYTF.

The sample holds many counts of this clonotype. The chain joins TRBV20-1 to TRBJ2-5; the match to TRBD2 covers 7 bases. Looked up from germline, CDR1 is DFQATT and CDR2 is SNEGSKA (reference sequence). The CDR3 has 15 amino acids. V was pared by 0 bases and J by 5 bases, with 9 bases of the junction left unmatched. The CDR3 DNA follows: TGCAGTGCTAGAGATCGGTGGACTAGTTTTGAGACCCAGTACTTC. Its protein is CSARDRWTSFETQYF.

The chain is built from TRBV20-1 and TRBJ1-1; D is ambiguous. The germline CDR1 and CDR2 sequences are DFQATT and SNEGSKA (reference sequence). The CDR3 is 11 amino acids. The CDR3 coding sequence is TGCAGGGCAGAGCTGAACACTGAAGCTTTCTTT. It codes for CRAELNTEAFF.

There are a few counts of this clonotype. This chain joins TRBV6-1 and TRBJ1-5, with 9 bases aligning to TRBD1. Trimming took 6 bases from V and 7 from J; bases not matched to a gene: 7. This CDR3 comprises 14 residues. Germline assignment: CDR1 MNHNS and CDR2 SASEGT. This CDR3 is CASSAGTGRQPQHF. The CDR3 bases are TGTGCCAGCAGCGCCGGGACAGGGAGGCAGCCCCAGCATTTT.

Notes on this clonotype: A much bigger clone sits one base away, suggesting this may be a read error. The gene calls are TRBV15 and TRBJ2-4; the D gene is possibly TRBD1 (6 bases). V was trimmed by 5 bases and J by 0 bases, leaving 17 bases between them. The germline V gene encodes CDR1 LNHNV and CDR2 YYDKDF (reference sequence). The CDR3 covers 17 residues. For the CDR3, the DNA is TGTGCCACCAGCCCGCGACAGGTTCCTTTAGCCAAAAACATTCAGTACTTC. Protein sequence: CATSPRQVPLAKNIQYF.

Comments on this clonotype: A much bigger clone sits one base away, suggesting this may be a read error. The chain joins TRBV29-1 to TRBJ2-1; tentatively, D is TRBD1 (5 bases). The CDR3 loop spans 14 amino acids. In germline, CDR1 is SQVTM, CDR2 ANQGSEA. The CDR3 protein is CGVETGQGWNEQFF. As DNA, the CDR3 is TGCGGCGTTGAAACCGGTCAGGGATGGAATGAGCAGTTCTTC.

This clonotype showed up many times. The chain uses TRBV30 and TRBJ1-2, with TRBD1 matching 8 bases. The V and J ends lost 2 bases and 8 bases, in that order; junction bases with no gene match: 10. The CDR3 length is 14 residues. Germline V gives CDR1 GTSNPN, CDR2 SVGIG (reference sequence). In DNA, the CDR3 is TGTGCCTGGAGTTCCCTGACAGGGGATAACGGCTACACCTTC. Protein product: CAWSSLTGDNGYTF.

In the case of this clonotype: A clone one base away is much larger, so this may be a read error. This chain joins TRBV10-3 and TRBJ2-3, with D tentatively TRBD1 or TRBD2 (5 bases each). Trimming stripped 4 bases from V and 5 bases from J, with 16 bases between. The CDR3 totals 15 residues. From germline, CDR1 is ENHRY and CDR2 SYGVKD. CDR3 in amino acids: CAISVARGQLDTQYF. The DNA for the CDR3 is TGTGCCATCAGTGTAGCGAGGGGCCAGCTAGATACGCAGTATTTT.

Of note for this clonotype: At one boundary the junction diverges from the germline segment, which might be a read error. The CDR3 sequence: CASSQDQGRRSTGSEELFF. The CDR3, as DNA: TGTGCCAGCAGCCAGGATCAGGGGAGGAGGTCGACAGGGTCTGAAGAACTGTTTTTT. The gene calls are TRBV4-2 and TRBJ1-4; 7 bases agree with TRBD1. CDR1 and CDR2 from the germline V gene are LGHNA and YNFKEQ. The CDR3 consists of 19 residues.

This clonotype was counted only a few times. V is TRBV14 and J is TRBJ2-4; D could derive from TRBD1 or TRBD2 (7 bases each). The germline V gene has CDR1 SGHDN and CDR2 FVKESK. V dropped 4 bases and J dropped 13 bases, with 26 bases sitting between them. This CDR3 has 16 amino acids. The CDR3 sequence is CASSLWGGTAQEPQYF. The CDR3 DNA is TGTGCCAGCAGCCTGTGGGGAGGGACAGCTCAAGAGCCCCAGTACTTC.

About this clonotype: One base away lies a much larger clone, so this may be a sequencing read error. In this CDR3 the conserved last residue, phenylalanine or tryptophan, is missing, so a read error is likely. The V gene is TRBV24-1, the J gene TRBJ2-1, with D tentatively TRBD2 (6 bases). CDR1 is KGHDR and CDR2 is SFDVKD in the germline V gene. V gave up 2 bases and J gave up 10 bases, with 20 bases separating them. The CDR3 runs 16 residues. Here the CDR3 DNA reads TGTGCCACCAGTGATTCCCGGGACTTTTTTCGAGGGGAGCAGTTCGTC. Residues: CATSDSRDFFRGEQFV.

This clonotype was picked up a small number of times. V usage is TRBV6-5 and J usage is TRBJ1-1, with D tentatively TRBD1 (5 bases). Germline V gene sequence: CDR1 MNHEY, CDR2 SVGAGI. V lost 4 bases and J 11 bases, leaving 14 bases between the germline ends. This CDR3 comprises 12 residues. The CDR3 bases are TGTGCCAGCAGTTTAGTTTCAGGGAGGGCTTTCTTT. Protein: CASSLVSGRAFF.

The chain uses TRBV12-3 or TRBV12-4 and TRBJ1-1, with D unclear. V lost 7 bases and J 0 bases, leaving 15 bases between the germline ends. The CDR3 covers 15 residues. CDR3 DNA sequence: TGTGCCAGCACGGGCAGCCCCTACATGAACACTGAAGCTTTCTTT. It codes for CASTGSPYMNTEAFF.